Detailed here is one T cell receptor beta chain. This entry comes from a study of blood T cell repertoires in COVID-19. Trimming pared 3 bases from V and 5 bases from J, leaving 3 bases between. The CDR3 has 11 residues. In germline, CDR1 is SEHNR, CDR2 FQNEAQ (reference sequence). The table came from immunoSEQ multiplex PCR; TCRdb's copy has only in-frame clones and leaves some out. The sample lists under 200,000 clones, 70% to 90% occurring once. The chain recombines TRBV7-9 with TRBJ2-3; unclear D gene. The specimen was peripheral blood. The origin of this receptor is a man aged 60 to 69 with active or convalescent COVID-19. CDR3 nucleotide sequence: TGTGCCAGCAGCTTTAAAGATACGCAGTATTTT. Its protein product is CASSFKDTQYF.